This TCR beta chain was identified in a study of T cell responses to AZD1222 COVID-19 vaccine. Sequenced by immunoSEQ multiplex PCR; TCRdb stores in-frame clones only, minus some. The repertoire holds roughly 70,000 clones, about 85% seen once, with 20% in the top ten. The sequencing used peripheral blood, collected on day 0 of AZD1222 vaccination. This TCR derives from an adult in good health.

The CDR3 region is CASSLPRGLGSGANVLTF. CDR3 nucleotides: TGTGCCAGCAGCTTGCCCCGGGGCCTAGGATCTGGGGCCAACGTCCTGACTTTC. This chain uses TRBV5-6 with TRBJ2-6; D may match TRBD1 or TRBD2 (5 bases each). Trimming shortened V by 1 base and J by 1 base, and 15 bases separated the two germline ends. This CDR3 comprises 18 residues. Germline-derived CDR1 and CDR2 are SGHDT and YYEEEE.